The 25 T cell receptor beta chains reported below all come from one sample, sequenced in a study of blood T cell repertoires in COVID-19. The table came from immunoSEQ multiplex PCR; TCRdb's copy has only in-frame clones and leaves some out. The sample has approximately 340,000 clones, just over 90% seen once; the top ten hold about 0.86%. Sequenced: PBMCs or T cells enriched from blood (not recorded which). The receptors shown here come from a woman aged 35 to 49 who had been exposed to COVID-19.

This clone was counted at least ten times. The V gene is TRBV7-8, the J gene TRBJ2-7; 8 nucleotides align to TRBD2. V lost 5 bases, J lost 0 bases, and 6 bases stayed unmatched. In germline, CDR1 is SGHVS, CDR2 FQNEAQ. This CDR3 comprises 15 residues. The CDR3 bases are TGTGCCAGCAGCAGACTAGCGCTTAGCTCCTACGAGCAGTACTTC. Its protein product is CASSRLALSSYEQYF.

This chain links TRBV11-2 with TRBJ2-7; 8 bases agree with TRBD2. The CDR3 consists of 15 residues. The ends lost 1 base at V and 0 bases at J; junction bases unmatched: 2. CDR1 SGHAT and CDR2 FQNNGV come from the germline V gene. This CDR3 reads CASSLGRGVSYEQYF. In DNA, the CDR3 is TGTGCCAGCAGCTTAGGGCGGGGGGTCTCCTACGAGCAGTACTTC.

The V and J genes are TRBV10-1 and TRBJ2-1; TRBD2 matches at 8 bases. J was trimmed by 8 bases and V by 0 bases; bases with no gene match: 3. CDR1 is WNHNN and CDR2 is SYGVQD in the germline V gene (reference sequence). The CDR3 is 14 amino acids. The CDR3, as DNA: TGCGCCAGCAGTGAGTCAGGACTAGCCCATGAGCAGTTCTTC. Its protein is CASSESGLAHEQFF.

The chain links TRBV9 to TRBJ2-2; the match to TRBD1 covers 9 bases. The CDR3 is 16 residues long. Unmatched junction bases numbered 6, after V lost 2 bases and J lost 4 bases. CDR1 is SGDLS and CDR2 is YYNGEE in the germline V gene. As DNA, the CDR3 is TGTGCCAGCAGCGTCAGAGGGACAGGGAGCACCGGGGAGCTGTTTTTT. It encodes CASSVRGTGSTGELFF.

The V and J genes are TRBV11-3 and TRBJ2-7; 10 bases are a match to TRBD2. Germline V gives CDR1 SGHNT, CDR2 YENEEA. The length of the CDR3 is 16 residues. The J segment lost 6 bases and the V segment lost 7 bases, leaving 15 bases of the junction unmatched. The DNA of the CDR3 is TGTGCCAGCACTTCTGGCGGGCTAGCGGGAGTTGGCGAGCAGTACTTC. Residues: CASTSGGLAGVGEQYF. The full variable domain, with the rest looked up from reference TRBV11-3 and TRBJ2-7, is EAGVVQSPRYKIIEKKQPVAFWCNPISGHNTLYWYLQNLGQGPELLIRYENEEAVDDSQLPKDRFSAERLKGVDSTLKIQPAELGDSAVYLCASTSGGLAGVGEQYFGPGTRLTVT.

The chain recombines TRBV5-1 with TRBJ1-6, with D perhaps TRBD1 (6 bases). CDR3 length: 15 amino acids. Germline CDR1 reads SGHRS; CDR2 reads YFSETQ. Trimming left V 3 bases short and J 8 bases short, with 15 bases between. CDR3 DNA: TGCGCCAGCAGCTCCAGGGGTCGCGTAGATTCACCCCTCCACTTT. Its protein is CASSSRGRVDSPLHF.

This rearrangement joins TRBV6-5 to TRBJ2-1; 11 bases align to TRBD1. This CDR3 contains 12 residues. Germline V gives CDR1 MNHEY, CDR2 SVGAGI. The V segment lost 11 bases and the J segment 5 bases; nucleotides outside the gene matches: 2. The CDR3 spells CAVGQGDNEQFF. The CDR3 bases are TGTGCCGTGGGACAGGGGGACAATGAGCAGTTCTTC.

The chain couples TRBV7-2 to TRBJ2-1; 12 bases map to TRBD2. CDR1 is SGHTA and CDR2 is FQGNSA in the germline V gene. Germline trimming cut 6 bases from V and 12 bases from J; bases unmatched to any gene: 12. This CDR3 is built from 15 residues. The CDR3 is CASSFETSGRFRQFF. The CDR3 DNA is TGTGCCAGCAGTTTCGAGACTAGCGGGAGATTTAGGCAGTTCTTC.

V gene TRBV15 combines with J gene TRBJ1-5, with TRBD1 as a possible D gene (5 bases). This CDR3 has 19 residues. Per germline, CDR1 LNHNV and CDR2 YYDKDF (reference sequence). The germline V and J ends were trimmed by 2 bases and 2 bases, with 22 bases remaining between them. CDR3 region: CATSRPDKLIGAGNQPQHF. CDR3 DNA: TGTGCCACCAGCAGACCGGACAAGTTGATAGGGGCTGGCAATCAGCCCCAGCATTTT.

This clone was seen a handful of times. The chain links TRBV30 to TRBJ1-1; no clear D. Germline loops: CDR1 GTSNPN, CDR2 SVGIG (reference sequence). This CDR3 has 11 residues. V was clipped by 3 bases and J by 4 bases, with 6 bases between them. CDR3 loop: CAWREATEAFF. The CDR3 bases are TGTGCCTGGAGGGAGGCCACTGAAGCTTTCTTT.

The gene calls are TRBV11-2 and TRBJ1-1; D perhaps matches TRBD1 (5 bases). Trimming pared 0 bases from V and 8 bases from J, leaving 13 bases between. The CDR3 covers 14 residues. Germline V gene sequence: CDR1 SGHAT, CDR2 FQNNGV. The CDR3 nucleotides are TGTGCCAGCAGCTTAGATCCGCGAACAGGAGAAGCTTTCTTT. This sequence encodes CASSLDPRTGEAFF.

This chain links TRBV19 with TRBJ2-2; D is perhaps TRBD2 (6 bases). The V end lost 8 bases, the J end lost 4 bases, and 17 bases lay between the germline ends. There are 15 residues in the CDR3. Germline V gene sequence: CDR1 LNHDA, CDR2 SQIVND (reference sequence). The CDR3 is CASLGPGAVTGELFF. The CDR3 coding sequence is TGTGCCAGTCTAGGCCCGGGAGCGGTCACCGGGGAGCTGTTTTTT.

The chain recombines TRBV19 with TRBJ1-2; 9 positions agree with TRBD1. Germline CDR1 and CDR2: LNHDA and SQIVND (reference sequence). With V trimmed by 6 bases and J by 1 base, 9 bases remained unmatched. The CDR3 is 16 residues long. Written as DNA, the CDR3 is TGTGCCAGTAGACCCCCCACGGGACAGGGTAACTATGGCTACACCTTC. It codes for CASRPPTGQGNYGYTF.

This clone came up a few times. V and J are TRBV20-1 and TRBJ1-2; 8 nucleotides agree with TRBD1. The CDR3 extends over 15 amino acids. J lost 4 bases, V lost 6 bases, and 13 bases had no gene match. Germline CDR1 and CDR2: DFQATT and SNEGSKA (reference sequence). CDR3 in DNA: TGCAGTGCGAGTGATGACAGGGGTCGGATCTATGGCTACACCTTC. The encoded protein is CSASDDRGRIYGYTF.

The rearrangement links TRBV29-1 to TRBJ2-5; TRBD1 matches 10 bases. Germline V gene sequence: CDR1 SQVTM, CDR2 ANQGSEA. This CDR3 comprises 12 residues. With V trimmed by 6 bases and J by 3 bases, 1 base remained unmatched. The CDR3 spells CSVGQGEETQYF. CDR3 coding DNA: TGCAGCGTAGGACAGGGGGAAGAGACCCAGTACTTC.

The chain uses TRBV10-3 and TRBJ1-4, with D perhaps matching TRBD1 (5 bases). The germline CDR1 and CDR2 sequences are ENHRY and SYGVKD. V was clipped by 4 bases and J by 0 bases, with 9 bases between them. The CDR3 loop spans 15 amino acids. The CDR3 protein is CAISVQGPTNEKLFF. DNA of the CDR3: TGTGCCATCAGTGTGCAGGGCCCAACTAATGAAAAACTGTTTTTT.

The V gene is TRBV9, the J gene TRBJ2-1; D is undetermined. The CDR3 extends over 16 amino acids. Germline-derived CDR1 and CDR2 are SGDLS and YYNGEE. V lost 0 bases to trimming and J lost 4 bases, with 14 bases between them. The CDR3 here is CASSVARGAPYNEQFF. CDR3 bases: TGTGCCAGCAGCGTAGCACGCGGAGCCCCTTACAATGAGCAGTTCTTC.

The chain links TRBV7-3 to TRBJ2-7; 9 bases map to TRBD1. Trimming took 2 bases from V and 5 from J; bases not matched to a gene: 4. CDR3 length: 14 residues. CDR1 and CDR2 from the germline V gene are SGHTA and FQGTGA. The CDR3 reads CASSLGGQGNEQYF. CDR3 nucleotide sequence: TGTGCCAGCAGCTTAGGGGGACAGGGTAACGAGCAGTACTTC.

This clone has just a few counts. This chain links TRBV5-4 with TRBJ2-7; possibly TRBD2 for D (6 bases). CDR1 is SGHNT and CDR2 is YYREEE in the germline V gene (reference sequence). The ends were cut back, 4 bases at V and 1 base at J, with 9 bases in the middle. This CDR3 has 13 amino acids. CDR3 residues: CASSPGSSYEQYF. The CDR3 DNA reads TGTGCCAGCAGCCCCGGGAGTTCCTACGAGCAGTACTTC.

The gene calls are TRBV30 and TRBJ2-5; TRBD2 matches 11 bases. The V gene's germline CDR1 is GTSNPN and CDR2 SVGIG (reference sequence). The CDR3 spans 13 residues. V shed 3 bases and J 5 bases; nucleotides not matched to a gene: 2. DNA for the CDR3: TGTGCCTGGAGGGCTAGCGGGAGGGAGACCCAGTACTTC. As protein: CAWRASGRETQYF.

The rearrangement uses TRBV9 and TRBJ1-2; D is perhaps TRBD1 (6 bases). This CDR3 is 15 amino acids long. The germline V gene encodes CDR1 SGDLS and CDR2 YYNGEE. Trimming shortened V by 0 bases and J by 0 bases, and 9 bases separated the two germline ends. CDR3 loop: CASSVGTVANYGYTF. CDR3 bases: TGTGCCAGCAGCGTAGGGACAGTCGCTAACTATGGCTACACCTTC.

This clone was picked up one time. The chain employs TRBV19 and TRBJ1-4, with 7 bases identical to TRBD1. The CDR3 is 15 amino acids. Unmatched junction bases numbered 3, after V lost 3 bases and J lost 2 bases. The V gene's germline CDR1 is LNHDA and CDR2 SQIVND (reference sequence). CDR3 in DNA: TGTGCCAGTAGTATCTGGACAGGTACTAATGAAAAACTGTTTTTT. This translates into CASSIWTGTNEKLFF.

The CDR3 reads CACHERWTSKTEQFF. DNA for the CDR3: TGTGCCTGCCACGAGCGCTGGACTAGCAAAACTGAGCAGTTCTTC. The V gene is TRBV30, the J gene TRBJ2-1, with TRBD2 identical over 8 bases. The CDR3 runs to 15 residues. The J segment lost 9 bases and the V segment lost 6 bases, leaving 16 bases of the junction unmatched. Germline V lookup: CDR1 GTSNPN, CDR2 SVGIG (reference sequence).

V is TRBV4-2 and J is TRBJ1-6, with 7 bases fitting TRBD1. Germline V lookup: CDR1 LGHNA, CDR2 YNFKEQ. After removal of 0 bases from V and 2 bases from J, the junction contained 4 bases not matched to a gene. The CDR3 consists of 17 residues. CDR3 DNA sequence: TGTGCCAGCAGCCAAGACCGGGACAGCGCCTATAATTCACCCCTCCACTTT. Translating gives CASSQDRDSAYNSPLHF.

The gene calls are TRBV9 and TRBJ1-3; the D gene is possibly TRBD1 (5 bases). V was shortened by 4 bases and J by 4 bases, with 12 bases between the two germline ends. The CDR3 runs 14 residues. Germline lookup yields CDR1 SGDLS and CDR2 YYNGEE. The CDR3 loop reads CASSPLTEGNTIYF. CDR3 DNA: TGTGCCAGCAGCCCCTTGACAGAGGGAAACACCATATATTTT.